The 10 T cell receptor beta chains reported below all come from one sample, sequenced in a study of blood T cell repertoires in COVID-19. Sequencing used immunoSEQ multiplex PCR; TCRdb keeps in-frame clones, though not all of them. The sample holds more than 450,000 clones; approximately 90% are singletons and the top ten take about 0.65%. Source material: PBMCs or T cells enriched from blood (not recorded which). These receptors were obtained from a woman aged 18-35 years who had recovered from COVID-19.

This chain uses TRBV6-6 with TRBJ1-2; 8 nucleotides align to TRBD1. V was clipped by 7 bases and J by 14 bases; unmatched bases: 18. In germline, CDR1 is MNHNY, CDR2 SVGAGI (reference sequence). The CDR3 length is 14 residues. CDR3 coding DNA: TGTGCCAGCACCAGGGACAGGTCTACTGAGGGGGGTACCTTC. It specifies CASTRDRSTEGGTF.

J is TRBJ2-2 and V is TRBV11-2, with D possibly matching TRBD1 (6 bases). This CDR3 is 14 amino acids long. Germline V CDR1 and CDR2: SGHAT, FQNNGV. Trimming pared 4 bases from V and 7 bases from J, leaving 13 bases between. The CDR3 nucleotides read TGTGCCAGCAGCTCTTACAGGGTAAACGGGGAGCTGTTTTTT. Protein sequence: CASSSYRVNGELFF.

This clone was seen only a few times. The rearrangement uses TRBV2 and TRBJ2-7, with D perhaps matching TRBD2 (6 bases). V was clipped by 7 bases and J by 3 bases, with 16 bases between them. In germline, CDR1 is SNHLY, CDR2 FYNNEI. CDR3 length equals 14 residues. Here the CDR3 reads CASTPFAGYYEQYF. CDR3 in DNA: TGTGCCAGCACCCCCTTTGCGGGGTACTACGAGCAGTACTTC.

The rearrangement uses TRBV2 and TRBJ1-2; 7 nucleotides align to TRBD1. V shed 6 bases, J shed 3 bases, and the junction held 7 bases outside the gene matches. The CDR3 spans 14 residues. Germline V gives CDR1 SNHLY, CDR2 FYNNEI. This chain's CDR3 is CASRRTGADYGYTF. Here the CDR3 DNA reads TGTGCCAGCAGAAGAACAGGGGCCGACTATGGCTACACCTTC.

This sequence joins TRBV5-5 and TRBJ1-3, with 8 bases matching TRBD1. V trimming: 5 bases; J trimming: 4 bases; junction bases outside the gene matches: 8. The CDR3 has 15 amino acids. Germline V lookup: CDR1 SGHKS, CDR2 YYEKEE (reference sequence). This CDR3 is CASSPGTGPGNTIYF. Here the CDR3 DNA reads TGTGCCAGCAGTCCCGGGACAGGACCGGGAAACACCATATATTTT.

The chain joins TRBV30 to TRBJ1-1; no firm D call. Trimming shortened V by 8 bases and J by 1 base, and 8 bases separated the two germline ends. Germline lookup yields CDR1 GTSNPN and CDR2 SVGIG (reference sequence). The CDR3 is 11 residues long. CDR3 in DNA: TGTGCCGGAAGAGGGAACACTGAAGCTTTCTTT. Translating gives CAGRGNTEAFF. Supplemented by reference TRBV30 and TRBJ1-1, the full variable domain reads SQTIHQWPATLVQPVGSPLSLECTVEGTSNPNLYWYRQAAGRGLQLLFYSVGIGQISSEVPQNLSASRPQDRQFILSSKKLLLSDSGFYLCAGRGNTEAFFGQGTRLTVV.

The chain joins TRBV13 to TRBJ1-1, with TRBD1 matching over 9 bases. Germline CDR1 is PRHDT and CDR2 is FYEKMQ (reference sequence). V gave up 8 bases and J gave up 6 bases; unmatched junction bases: 7. The CDR3 runs to 13 residues. CDR3 sequence: CASGTGLGPEAFF. Here the CDR3 DNA reads TGTGCCAGCGGGACAGGGCTGGGTCCTGAAGCTTTCTTT.

This clone has a single count. The same CDR3 also results from other DNA sequences found in this sample. CDR3 nucleotides: TGCGCCAGCAGCTTGGGACAGAGCACTGAAGCTTTCTTT. Protein: CASSLGQSTEAFF. The chain is built from TRBV5-1 and TRBJ1-1; D possibly corresponds to TRBD1 (5 bases). Germline values: CDR1 SGHRS, CDR2 YFSETQ. V was clipped by 0 bases and J by 4 bases, with 7 bases between them. The length of the CDR3 is 13 residues.

The genes are TRBV3-1 (or the pseudogene TRBV3-2) and TRBJ2-1; D is perhaps TRBD2 (6 bases). Germline CDR1 reads LGHDT; CDR2 reads YNNKEL (reference sequence). There are 14 residues in the CDR3. V lost 8 bases, J lost 7 bases, and 18 bases lay in between. Here the CDR3 reads CASLIGGQQNEQFF. The CDR3 DNA reads as TGTGCCAGCCTCATCGGGGGTCAGCAGAATGAGCAGTTCTTC.

This chain connects TRBV11-2 to TRBJ2-2, with 7 positions matching TRBD1. Germline V gene lookup returns CDR1 SGHAT and CDR2 FQNNGV. V was pared by 5 bases and J by 3 bases, with 12 bases of the junction left unmatched. The CDR3 runs to 17 residues. The CDR3 nucleotides are TGTGCCAGCAGCCCCCTCGGCTGGGACAGCTACACCGGGGAGCTGTTTTTT. Translation: CASSPLGWDSYTGELFF.